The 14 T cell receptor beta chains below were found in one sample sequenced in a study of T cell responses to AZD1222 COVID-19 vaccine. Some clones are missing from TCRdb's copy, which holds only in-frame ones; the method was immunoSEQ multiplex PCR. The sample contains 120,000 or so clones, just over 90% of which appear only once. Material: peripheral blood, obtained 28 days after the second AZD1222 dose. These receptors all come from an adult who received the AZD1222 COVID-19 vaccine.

The CDR3 DNA reads TGCGCCAGCAGCCGAGACTTTGCAACTAATGAAAAACTGTTTTTT. It specifies CASSRDFATNEKLFF. The chain recombines TRBV4-3 with TRBJ1-4; D is unresolved. The CDR3 extends over 15 amino acids. Germline V gene data show CDR1 as LGHNA and CDR2 as YSLEER. V was clipped by 4 bases and J by 0 bases, with 9 bases between them.

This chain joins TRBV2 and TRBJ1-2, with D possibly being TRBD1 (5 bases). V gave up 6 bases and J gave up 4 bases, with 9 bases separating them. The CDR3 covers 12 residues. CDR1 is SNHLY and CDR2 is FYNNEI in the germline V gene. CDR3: CASRGTVYGYTF. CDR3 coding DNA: TGTGCCAGCAGGGGGACTGTCTATGGCTACACCTTC.

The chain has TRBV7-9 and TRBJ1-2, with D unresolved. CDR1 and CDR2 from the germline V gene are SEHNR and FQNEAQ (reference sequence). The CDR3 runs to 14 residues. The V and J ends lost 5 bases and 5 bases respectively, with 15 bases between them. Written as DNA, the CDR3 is TGTGCCAGCAGCATCTCCCGGGGTGGGTATGGCTACACCTTC. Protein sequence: CASSISRGGYGYTF.

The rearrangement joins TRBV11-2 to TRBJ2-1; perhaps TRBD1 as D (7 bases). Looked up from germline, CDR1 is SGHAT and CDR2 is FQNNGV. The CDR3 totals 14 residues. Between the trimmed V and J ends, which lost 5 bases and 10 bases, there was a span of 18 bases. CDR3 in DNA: TGTGCCAGCAGCCCCCAGGGGGGTTCTGGGGAGCAGTTCTTC. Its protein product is CASSPQGGSGEQFF. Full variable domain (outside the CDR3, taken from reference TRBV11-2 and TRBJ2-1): EAGVAQSPRYKIIEKRQSVAFWCNPISGHATLYWYQQILGQGPKLLIQFQNNGVVDDSQLPKDRFSAERLKGVDSTLKIQPAKLEDSAVYLCASSPQGGSGEQFFGPGTRLTVL.

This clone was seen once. The CDR3 is CASSYDGQGSQPQHF. The CDR3 DNA is TGTGCCAGCAGTTACGACGGGCAGGGAAGTCAGCCCCAGCATTTT. The chain uses TRBV6-5 and TRBJ1-5, with D possibly being TRBD1 (5 bases). The CDR3 loop spans 15 amino acids. V lost 2 bases and J lost 6, with 14 bases in between. Looked up from germline, CDR1 is MNHEY and CDR2 is SVGAGI.

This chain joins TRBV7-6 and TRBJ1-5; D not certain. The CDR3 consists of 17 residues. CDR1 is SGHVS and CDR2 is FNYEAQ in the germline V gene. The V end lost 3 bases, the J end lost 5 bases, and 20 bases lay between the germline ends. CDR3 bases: TGTGCCAGCAGCTTCGGACGGGGAGGAATATTGGATCAGCCCCAGCATTTT. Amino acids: CASSFGRGGILDQPQHF.

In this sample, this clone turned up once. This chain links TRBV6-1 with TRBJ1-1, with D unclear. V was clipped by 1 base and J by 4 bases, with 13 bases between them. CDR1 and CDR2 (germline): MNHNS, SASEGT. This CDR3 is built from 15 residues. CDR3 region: CASSEGRARSTEAFF. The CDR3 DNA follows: TGTGCCAGCAGTGAAGGTCGGGCACGGTCCACTGAAGCTTTCTTT.

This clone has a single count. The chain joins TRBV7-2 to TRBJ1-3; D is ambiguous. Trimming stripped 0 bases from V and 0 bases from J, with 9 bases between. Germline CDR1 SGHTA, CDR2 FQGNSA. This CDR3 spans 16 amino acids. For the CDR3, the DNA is TGTGCCAGCAGCTTAGCGGCAGCCAGCTCTGGAAACACCATATATTTT. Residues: CASSLAAASSGNTIYF.

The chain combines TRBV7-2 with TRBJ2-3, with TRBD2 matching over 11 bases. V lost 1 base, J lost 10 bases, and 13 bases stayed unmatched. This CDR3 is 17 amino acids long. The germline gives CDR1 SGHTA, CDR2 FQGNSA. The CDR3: CASSLELAGGRGSAQYF. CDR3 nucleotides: TGTGCCAGCAGCTTAGAGCTAGCGGGAGGCCGGGGGAGTGCGCAGTATTTT.

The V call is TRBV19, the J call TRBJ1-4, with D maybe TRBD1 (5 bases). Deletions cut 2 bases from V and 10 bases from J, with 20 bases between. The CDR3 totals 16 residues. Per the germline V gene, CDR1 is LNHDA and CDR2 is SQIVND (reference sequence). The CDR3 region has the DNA TGTGCCAGTAGTATAAAAACCGGGGCCACAGGTGGAAAACTGTTTTTT. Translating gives CASSIKTGATGGKLFF.

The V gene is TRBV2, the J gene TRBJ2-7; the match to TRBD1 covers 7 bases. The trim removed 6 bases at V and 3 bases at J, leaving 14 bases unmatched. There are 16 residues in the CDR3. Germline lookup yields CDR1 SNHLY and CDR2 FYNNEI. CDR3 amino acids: CASSFPGQEKLYEQYF. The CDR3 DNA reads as TGTGCCAGCAGCTTCCCCGGACAGGAGAAACTCTACGAGCAGTACTTC. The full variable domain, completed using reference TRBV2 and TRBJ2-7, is EPEVTQTPSHQVTQMGQEVILRCVPISNHLYFYWYRQILGQKVEFLVSFYNNEISEKSEIFDDQFSVERPDGSNFTLKIRSTKLEDSAMYFCASSFPGQEKLYEQYFGPGTRLTVT.

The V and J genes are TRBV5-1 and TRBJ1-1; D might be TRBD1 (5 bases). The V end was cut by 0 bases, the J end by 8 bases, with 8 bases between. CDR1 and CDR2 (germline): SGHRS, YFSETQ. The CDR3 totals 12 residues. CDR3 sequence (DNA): TGCGCCAGCAGCTTGGCTGGGGGAGAAGCTTTCTTT. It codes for CASSLAGGEAFF.

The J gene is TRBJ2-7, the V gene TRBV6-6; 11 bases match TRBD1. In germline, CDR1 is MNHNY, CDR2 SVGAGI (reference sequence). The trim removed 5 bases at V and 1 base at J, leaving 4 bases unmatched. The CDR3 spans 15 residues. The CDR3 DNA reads TGTGCCAGCAGTCGTGGGACAGGGGGGTCCTACGAGCAGTACTTC. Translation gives CASSRGTGGSYEQYF.

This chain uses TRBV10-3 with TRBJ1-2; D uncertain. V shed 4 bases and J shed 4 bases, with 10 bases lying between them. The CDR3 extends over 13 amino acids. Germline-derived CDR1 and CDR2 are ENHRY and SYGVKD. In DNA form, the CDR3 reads TGTGCCATCAGTGTTATGGGTTCCTATGGCTACACCTTC. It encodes CAISVMGSYGYTF.